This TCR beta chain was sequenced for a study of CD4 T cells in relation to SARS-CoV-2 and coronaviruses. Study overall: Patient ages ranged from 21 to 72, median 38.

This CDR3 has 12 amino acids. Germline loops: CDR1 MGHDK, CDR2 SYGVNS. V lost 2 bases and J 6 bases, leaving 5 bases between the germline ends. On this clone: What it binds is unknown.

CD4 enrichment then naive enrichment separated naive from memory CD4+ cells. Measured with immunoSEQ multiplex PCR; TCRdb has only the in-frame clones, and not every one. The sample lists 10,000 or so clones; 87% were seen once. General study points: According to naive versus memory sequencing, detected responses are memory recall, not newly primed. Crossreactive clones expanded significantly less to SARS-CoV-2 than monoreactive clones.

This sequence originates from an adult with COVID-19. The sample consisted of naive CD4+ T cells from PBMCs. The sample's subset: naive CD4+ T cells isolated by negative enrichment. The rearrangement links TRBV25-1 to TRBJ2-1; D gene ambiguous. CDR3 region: CASSENFNEQFF. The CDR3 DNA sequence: TGTGCCAGCAGTGAAAACTTCAATGAGCAGTTCTTC.